This T cell receptor (beta chain) was sequenced for a study of identical twins. This clonotype was seen a handful of times. One entry per CDR3 protein results from TCRdb running MiXCR on the 5' RACE reads. The table has fewer than 900,000 distinct CDR3 sequences, roughly 20% seen once; the top ten hold approximately 14%. The CDR3 covers 15 residues. CDR1 and CDR2 from the germline V gene are SQVTM and ANQGSEA. The junction had 6 bases not matched to a gene; V was cut back by 4 bases and J by 0 bases. This sample also appeared in a second study, on T cells expressing NK-cell markers.

V usage is TRBV29-1 and J usage is TRBJ2-1, with TRBD1 matching 7 bases. The sample was PBMCs. The source of this sequence is a woman under 30 in good health. Here the CDR3 DNA reads TGCAGCGTTGGACAGGGTACGAGCTCCTACAATGAGCAGTTCTTC. It translates to CSVGQGTSSYNEQFF.